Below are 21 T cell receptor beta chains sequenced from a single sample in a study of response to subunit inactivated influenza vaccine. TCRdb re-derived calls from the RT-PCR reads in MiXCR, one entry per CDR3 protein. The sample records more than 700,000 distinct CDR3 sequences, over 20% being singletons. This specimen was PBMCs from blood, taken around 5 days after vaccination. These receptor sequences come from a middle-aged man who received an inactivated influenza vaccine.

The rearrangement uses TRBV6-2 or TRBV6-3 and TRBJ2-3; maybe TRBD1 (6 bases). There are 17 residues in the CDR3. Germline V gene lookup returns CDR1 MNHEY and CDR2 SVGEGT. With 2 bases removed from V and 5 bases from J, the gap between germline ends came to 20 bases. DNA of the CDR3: TGTGCCAGCAGTTACCGAGGAGGACAGAGCCTCGAAGATACGCAGTATTTT. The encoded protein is CASSYRGGQSLEDTQYF.

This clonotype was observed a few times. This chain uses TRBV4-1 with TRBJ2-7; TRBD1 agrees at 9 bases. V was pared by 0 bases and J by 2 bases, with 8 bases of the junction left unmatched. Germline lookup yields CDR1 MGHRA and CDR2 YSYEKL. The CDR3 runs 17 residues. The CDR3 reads CASSQDRLRDRAYEQYF. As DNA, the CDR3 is TGCGCCAGCAGCCAAGATCGCCTCCGGGACAGGGCCTACGAGCAGTACTTC.

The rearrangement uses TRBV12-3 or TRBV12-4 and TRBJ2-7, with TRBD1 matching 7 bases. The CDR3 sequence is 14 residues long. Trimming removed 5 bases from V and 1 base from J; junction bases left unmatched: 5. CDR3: CASSVDRMSYEQYF. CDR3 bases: TGTGCCAGCAGTGTGGACAGGATGTCCTACGAGCAGTACTTC.

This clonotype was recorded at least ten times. CDR3 in amino acids: CASSRAYGNSGEQYF. As DNA, the CDR3 is TGTGCCAGCAGCCGAGCGTATGGGAACTCGGGCGAGCAGTACTTC. V usage is TRBV7-2 and J usage is TRBJ2-7; D is ambiguous. V was cut by 5 bases and J by 6 bases, with 20 bases left in between. CDR1 is SGHTA, CDR2 FQGNSA, per germline. The CDR3 loop spans 15 amino acids.

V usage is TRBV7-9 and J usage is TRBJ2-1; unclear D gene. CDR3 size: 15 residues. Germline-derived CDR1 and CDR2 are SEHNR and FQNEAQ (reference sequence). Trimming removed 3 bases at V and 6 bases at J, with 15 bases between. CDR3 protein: CASSFQLTQANEQFF. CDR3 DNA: TGTGCCAGCAGCTTCCAGCTTACCCAGGCCAATGAGCAGTTCTTC.

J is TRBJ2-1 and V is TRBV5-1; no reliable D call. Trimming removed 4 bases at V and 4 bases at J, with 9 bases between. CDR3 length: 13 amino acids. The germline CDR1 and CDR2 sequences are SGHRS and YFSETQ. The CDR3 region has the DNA TGCGCCAGCAGCATGACTCCGTACAATGAGCAGTTCTTC. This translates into CASSMTPYNEQFF.

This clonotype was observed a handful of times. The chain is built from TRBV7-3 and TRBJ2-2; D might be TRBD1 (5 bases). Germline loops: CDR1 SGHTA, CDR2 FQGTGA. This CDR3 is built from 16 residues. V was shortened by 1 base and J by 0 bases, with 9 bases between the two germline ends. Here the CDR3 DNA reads TGTGCCAGCAGCTTAAGGGGCGTCTCGAACACCGGGGAGCTGTTTTTT. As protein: CASSLRGVSNTGELFF.

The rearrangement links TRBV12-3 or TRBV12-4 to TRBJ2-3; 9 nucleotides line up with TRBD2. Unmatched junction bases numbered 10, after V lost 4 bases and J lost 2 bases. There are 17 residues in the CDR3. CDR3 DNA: TGTGCCAGCAGTTCAAGCGGGGCGGGGGGGCACACAGATACGCAGTATTTT. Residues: CASSSSGAGGHTDTQYF.

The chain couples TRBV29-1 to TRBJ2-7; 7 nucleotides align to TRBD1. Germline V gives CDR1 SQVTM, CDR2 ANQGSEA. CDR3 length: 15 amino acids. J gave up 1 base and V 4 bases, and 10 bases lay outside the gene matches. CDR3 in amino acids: CSVAWQGVQSYEQYF. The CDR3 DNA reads TGCAGCGTTGCTTGGCAGGGGGTGCAATCCTACGAGCAGTACTTC.

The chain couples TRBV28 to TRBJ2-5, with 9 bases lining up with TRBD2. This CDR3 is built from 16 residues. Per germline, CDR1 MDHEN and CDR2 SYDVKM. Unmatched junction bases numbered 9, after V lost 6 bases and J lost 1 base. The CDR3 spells CASRGSLAGPQETQYF. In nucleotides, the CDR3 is TGTGCCAGCAGGGGCTCCCTAGCGGGACCCCAAGAGACCCAGTACTTC.

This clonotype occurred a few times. CDR3 nucleotide sequence: TGTGCCAGCAGTTTAGCAGGGATGGACACCATATATTTT. It translates to CASSLAGMDTIYF. The V and J genes are TRBV12-3 or TRBV12-4 and TRBJ1-3; D unresolved. The CDR3 length is 13 residues. Trimming pared 0 bases from V and 8 bases from J, leaving 8 bases between.

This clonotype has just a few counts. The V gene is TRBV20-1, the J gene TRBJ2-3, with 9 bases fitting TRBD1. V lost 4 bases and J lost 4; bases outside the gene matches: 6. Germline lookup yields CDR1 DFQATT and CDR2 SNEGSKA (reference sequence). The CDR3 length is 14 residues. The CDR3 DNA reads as TGCAGTGCTACCGGACAGGGGCTCGCAGATACGCAGTATTTT. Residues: CSATGQGLADTQYF.

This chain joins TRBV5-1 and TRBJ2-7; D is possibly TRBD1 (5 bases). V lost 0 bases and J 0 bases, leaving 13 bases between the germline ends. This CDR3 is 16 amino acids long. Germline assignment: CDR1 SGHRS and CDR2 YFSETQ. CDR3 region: CASSLDRAGRSYEQYF. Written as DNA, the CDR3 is TGCGCCAGCAGCTTGGATCGGGCAGGGCGCTCCTACGAGCAGTACTTC.

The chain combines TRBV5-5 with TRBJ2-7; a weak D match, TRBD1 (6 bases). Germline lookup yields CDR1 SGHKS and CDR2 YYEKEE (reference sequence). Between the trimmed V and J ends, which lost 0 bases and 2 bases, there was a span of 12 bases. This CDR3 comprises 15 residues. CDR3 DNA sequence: TGTGCCAGCAGCTTGGGGCTGACAGGAGCCTACGAGCAGTACTTC. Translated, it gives CASSLGLTGAYEQYF.

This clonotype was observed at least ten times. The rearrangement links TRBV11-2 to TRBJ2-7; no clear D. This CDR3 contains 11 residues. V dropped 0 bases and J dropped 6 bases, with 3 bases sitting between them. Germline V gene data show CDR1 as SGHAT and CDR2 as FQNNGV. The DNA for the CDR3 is TGTGCCAGCAGCTTAGAGGTCGAGCAGTACTTC. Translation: CASSLEVEQYF.

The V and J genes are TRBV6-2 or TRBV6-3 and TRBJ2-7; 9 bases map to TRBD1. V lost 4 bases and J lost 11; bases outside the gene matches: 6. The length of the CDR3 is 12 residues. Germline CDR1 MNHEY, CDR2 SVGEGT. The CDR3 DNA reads TGTGCCAGCAGTTTCGCCGGGACAGGGAAGTACTTC. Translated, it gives CASSFAGTGKYF.

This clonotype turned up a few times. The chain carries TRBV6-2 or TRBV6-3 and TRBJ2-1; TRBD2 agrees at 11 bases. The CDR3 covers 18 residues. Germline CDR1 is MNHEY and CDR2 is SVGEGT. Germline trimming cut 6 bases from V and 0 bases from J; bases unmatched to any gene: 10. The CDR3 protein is CASSQLTSGASSYNEQFF. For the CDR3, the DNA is TGTGCCAGCAGCCAATTGACTAGCGGGGCCAGCTCCTACAATGAGCAGTTCTTC.

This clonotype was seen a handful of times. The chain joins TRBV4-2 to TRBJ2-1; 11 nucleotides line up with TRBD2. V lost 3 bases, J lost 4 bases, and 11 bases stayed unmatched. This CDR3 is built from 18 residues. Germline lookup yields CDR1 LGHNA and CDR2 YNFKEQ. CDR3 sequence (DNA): TGTGCCAGCAGCCAGACCGGATTGGTAGCGGGAGGGTACAATGAGCAGTTCTTC. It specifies CASSQTGLVAGGYNEQFF.

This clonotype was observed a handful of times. The CDR3 bases are TGTGCCAGCAGTGAAGGACGGGTGCCGGACGAGCAGTACTTC. Protein product: CASSEGRVPDEQYF. The J gene is TRBJ2-7, the V gene TRBV12-3 or TRBV12-4; D gene uncertain. The CDR3 length is 14 residues. Trimming pared 5 bases from V and 5 bases from J, leaving 16 bases between.

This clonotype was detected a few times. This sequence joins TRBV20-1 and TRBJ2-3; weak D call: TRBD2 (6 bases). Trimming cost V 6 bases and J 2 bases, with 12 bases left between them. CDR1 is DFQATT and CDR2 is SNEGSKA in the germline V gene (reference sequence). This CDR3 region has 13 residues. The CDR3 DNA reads TGCAGTGCACGTTGGGGGGACACAGATACGCAGTATTTT. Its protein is CSARWGDTDTQYF.

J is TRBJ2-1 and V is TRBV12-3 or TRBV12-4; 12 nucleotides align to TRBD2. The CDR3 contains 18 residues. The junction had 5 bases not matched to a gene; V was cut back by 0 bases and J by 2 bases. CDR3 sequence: CASSLARASGRAYNEQFF. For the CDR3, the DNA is TGTGCCAGCAGTTTAGCGCGGGCTAGCGGGAGGGCCTACAATGAGCAGTTCTTC.